A single T cell receptor (beta chain) is shown here with its context. There is no known antigen for this receptor. No base quality values were provided; no much bigger clone lies one nucleotide off. TCRbeta CDR3 regions were amplified from genomic DNA using the immunoSEQ Assay, a bias-controlled multiplex PCR. As for the original processing: The number of nucleated cells in each sample was estimated by amplification of reference gene primers within the assay. To quantify the absolute abundance of each unique TCRbeta CDR3 rearrangement, sequence reads were collapsed and filtered. For each sample, productive Simpson clonality was calculated by taking the square root of Simpson's diversity index across productive rearrangements. Held by TCRdb, this immuneACCESS table contains in-frame sequences only and omits some clones. Under half of the omission traces to an unresolved V gene where checked; the cause of the rest is unknown. The DNA was the basis for D and trimming; V, J and clone size are from that table. The sample includes roughly 200,000 clones, with 80% to 90% observed a single time. The leading ten clones occupy roughly 4% of the sample.

Enrolling through a virtual design, the prospective study's participants ranged in age from roughly 18 to 95 years and lived across 24 United States geographic areas. In the prospective study, cohorts were assigned on the basis of participant-reported clinical history obtained from a screening survey and a study questionnaire. Exposed participants were defined as having been in contact with someone with a PCR-confirmed or clinician-diagnosed COVID-19 case within 2 weeks of study entry. In the prospective study, mobile phlebotomists collected whole blood, serum and a nasopharyngeal or oropharyngeal swab from each participant. Participants in the prospective study had the option to provide additional blood draws and questionnaires over an approximately 2-month period. Before DNA extraction, blood samples from the prospective study were shipped at room temperature or frozen. This specimen comes from a study of blood T cell repertoires in COVID-19 (dated by TCRdb to 2018 to 2020). Concerning the study at large: Samples from collaborators originated in the United States, Italy and Spain and spanned both the acute and convalescent phases of COVID-19. The material from the prospective study consisted of cDNA or gDNA derived from T cells, B-cell-depleted T cells, or PBMCs. Where available, HLA class I and class II types were obtained from metadata supplied by the sample provider rather than from assay-based typing. The repertoires were made available in a free public database intended to serve as a resource for research on the immune response to SARS-CoV-2. Deeply sampled blood TCRbeta repertoires from subjects exposed to, actively infected with, or recovered from COVID-19 were included in the dataset. A de-identified subject ID, COVID-19 status, age in years and sex were almost always included in the sample metadata. The samples were drawn from two sources: the first 160 participants of the ongoing ImmuneRACE study, and 1,000 to 1,500 subjects contributed by 6 global collaborators. General conclusions and limits of the study: The amount of clinical and demographic metadata varied by source and participant and was provided uncurated.

The TCR sequence derives from a woman aged 25-40 years who had been exposed to COVID-19. Sequenced input: PBMCs or T cells enriched from blood (not recorded which).

The DNA sequence reads TGTGCCAGCAGGCGATTTGAGGGGGCAGGGCTGAACACTGAAGCTTTCTTT. The resulting protein is CASRRFEGAGLNTEAFF. Recombination joined TRBV2 with TRBJ1-1, and TRBD1 matches 7 of the central bases. CDR3 length: 17 amino acids, cysteine to phenylalanine. Of all the DNA, just the CDR3 is kept, 51 bases in frame from base 1. Trimming takes 6 bases off V and 0 bases off J; junction bases not matched to a gene: 13. In the germline V gene, CDR1 corresponds to SNHLY and CDR2 to FYNNEI.